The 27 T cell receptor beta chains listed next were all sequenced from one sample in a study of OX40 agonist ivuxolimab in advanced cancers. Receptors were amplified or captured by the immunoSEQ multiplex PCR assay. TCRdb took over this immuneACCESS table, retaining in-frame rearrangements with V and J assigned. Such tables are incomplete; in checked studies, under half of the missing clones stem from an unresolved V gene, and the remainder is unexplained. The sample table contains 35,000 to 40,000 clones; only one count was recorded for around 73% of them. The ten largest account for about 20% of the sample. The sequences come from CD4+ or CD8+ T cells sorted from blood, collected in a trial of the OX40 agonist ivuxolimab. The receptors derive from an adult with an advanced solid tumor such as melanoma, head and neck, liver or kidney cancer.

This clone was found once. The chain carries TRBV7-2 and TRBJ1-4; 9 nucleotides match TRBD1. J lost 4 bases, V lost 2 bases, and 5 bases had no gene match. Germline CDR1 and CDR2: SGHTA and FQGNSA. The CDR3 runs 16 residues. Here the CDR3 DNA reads TGTGCCAGCAGCTTAATATGGGACAGGGATAATGAAAAACTGTTTTTT. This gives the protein CASSLIWDRDNEKLFF.

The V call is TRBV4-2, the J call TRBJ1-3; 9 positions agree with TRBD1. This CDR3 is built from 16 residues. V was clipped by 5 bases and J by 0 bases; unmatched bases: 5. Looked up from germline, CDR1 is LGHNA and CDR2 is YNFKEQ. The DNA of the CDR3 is TGTGCCAGCAGCTTGGAACAGGGGGCCTCTGGAAACACCATATATTTT. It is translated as CASSLEQGASGNTIYF.

For the CDR3, the DNA is TGTGCCAGCAGCCCCGGAGGGGTGCGGGAGGTAGGGCACGAGCAGTACTTC. It encodes CASSPGGVREVGHEQYF. The J gene is TRBJ2-7, the V gene TRBV5-4; 8 bases are a match to TRBD2. Germline CDR1 and CDR2: SGHNT and YYREEE (reference sequence). V dropped 4 bases and J dropped 5; count of bases not matched to a gene: 17. The CDR3 consists of 17 residues. Using reference TRBV5-4 and TRBJ2-7 for the parts outside the CDR3, the full variable domain is ETGVTQSPTHLIKTRGQQVTLRCSSQSGHNTVSWYQQALGQGPQFIFQYYREEENGRGNFPPRFSGLQFPNYSSELNVNALELDDSALYLCASSPGGVREVGHEQYFGPGTRLTVT.

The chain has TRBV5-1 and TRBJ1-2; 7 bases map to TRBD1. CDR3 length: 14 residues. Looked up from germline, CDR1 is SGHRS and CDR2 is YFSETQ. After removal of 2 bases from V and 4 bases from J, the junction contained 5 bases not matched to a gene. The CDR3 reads CASSLEGASYGYTF. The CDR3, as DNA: TGCGCCAGCAGCTTAGAGGGGGCTTCCTATGGCTACACCTTC.

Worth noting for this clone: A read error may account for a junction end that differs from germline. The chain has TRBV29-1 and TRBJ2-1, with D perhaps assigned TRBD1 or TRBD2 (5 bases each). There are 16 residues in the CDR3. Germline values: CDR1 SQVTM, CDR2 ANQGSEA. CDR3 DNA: TGCAGCGTTGGGGGAACCGGGACCCTTACATACAATGGGCAGTTCTTC. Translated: CSVGGTGTLTYNGQFF.

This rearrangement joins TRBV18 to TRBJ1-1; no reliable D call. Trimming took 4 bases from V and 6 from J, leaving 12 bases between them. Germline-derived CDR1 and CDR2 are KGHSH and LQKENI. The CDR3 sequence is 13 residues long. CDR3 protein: CASSQGSRSEAFF. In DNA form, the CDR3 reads TGTGCCAGCTCACAGGGAAGTAGGTCTGAAGCTTTCTTT. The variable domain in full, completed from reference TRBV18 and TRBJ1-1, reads NAGVMQNPRHLVRRRGQEARLRCSPMKGHSHVYWYRQLPEEGLKFMVYLQKENIIDESGMPKERFSAEFPKEGPSILRIQQVVRGDSAAYFCASSQGSRSEAFFGQGTRLTVV.

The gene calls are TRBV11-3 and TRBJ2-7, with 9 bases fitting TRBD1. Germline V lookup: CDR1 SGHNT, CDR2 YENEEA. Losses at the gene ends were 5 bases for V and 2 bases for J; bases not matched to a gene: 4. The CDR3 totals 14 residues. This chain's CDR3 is CASSPGTGTYEQYF. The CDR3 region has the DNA TGTGCCAGCAGCCCCGGGACAGGGACCTACGAGCAGTACTTC.

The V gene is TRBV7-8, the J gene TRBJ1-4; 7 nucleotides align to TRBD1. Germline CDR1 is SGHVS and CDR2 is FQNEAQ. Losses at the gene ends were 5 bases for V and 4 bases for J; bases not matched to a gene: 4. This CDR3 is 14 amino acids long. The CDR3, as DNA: TGTGCCAGCAGCGCAGGGGGTTATAATGAAAAACTGTTTTTT. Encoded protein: CASSAGGYNEKLFF. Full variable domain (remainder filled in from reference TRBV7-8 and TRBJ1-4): GAGVSQSPRYKVAKRGQDVALRCDPISGHVSLFWYQQALGQGPEFLTYFQNEAQLDKSGLPSDRFFAERPEGSVSTLKIQRTQQEDSAVYLCASSAGGYNEKLFFGSGTQLSVL.

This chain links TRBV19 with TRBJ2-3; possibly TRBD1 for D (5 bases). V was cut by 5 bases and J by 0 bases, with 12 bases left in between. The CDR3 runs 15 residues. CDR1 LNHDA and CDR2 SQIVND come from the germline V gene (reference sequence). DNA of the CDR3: TGTGCCAGTAGTGTCCAGGGCCTTAGCACAGATACGCAGTATTTT. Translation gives CASSVQGLSTDTQYF.

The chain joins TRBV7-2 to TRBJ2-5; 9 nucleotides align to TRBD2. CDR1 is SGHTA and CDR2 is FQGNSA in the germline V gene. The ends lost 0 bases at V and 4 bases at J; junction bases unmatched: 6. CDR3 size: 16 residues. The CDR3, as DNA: TGTGCCAGCAGCTTAGCGCCCGCGGGGGGGCCAGAGACCCAGTACTTC. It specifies CASSLAPAGGPETQYF.

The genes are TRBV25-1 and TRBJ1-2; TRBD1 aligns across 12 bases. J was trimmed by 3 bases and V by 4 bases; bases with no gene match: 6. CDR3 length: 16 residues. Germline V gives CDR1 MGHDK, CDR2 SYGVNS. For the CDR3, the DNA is TGTGCCAGCAGTGGGGGGACAGGGGGCGCTTACTATGGCTACACCTTC. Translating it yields CASSGGTGGAYYGYTF.

CDR3 nucleotides: TGTGCCAGCAGTTTCGGACTAGCAGCCGAGACCCAGTACTTC. Its protein is CASSFGLAAETQYF. This sequence joins TRBV27 and TRBJ2-5; 8 nucleotides align to TRBD2. V lost 3 bases, J lost 5 bases, and 5 bases stayed unmatched. Germline CDR1 MNHEY, CDR2 SMNVEV (reference sequence). The CDR3 loop spans 14 amino acids.

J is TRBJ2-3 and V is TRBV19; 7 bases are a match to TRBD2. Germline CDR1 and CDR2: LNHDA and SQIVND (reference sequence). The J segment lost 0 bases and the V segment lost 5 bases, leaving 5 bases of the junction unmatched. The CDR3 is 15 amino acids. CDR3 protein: CASSSSGVSTDTQYF. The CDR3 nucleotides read TGTGCCAGTAGTTCTAGCGGTGTCAGCACAGATACGCAGTATTTT.

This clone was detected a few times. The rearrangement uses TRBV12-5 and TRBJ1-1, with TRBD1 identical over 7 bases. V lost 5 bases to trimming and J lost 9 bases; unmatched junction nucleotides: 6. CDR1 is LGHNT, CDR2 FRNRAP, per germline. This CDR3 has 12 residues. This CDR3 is CASGGRDRQAFF. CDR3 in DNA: TGTGCTAGTGGTGGTCGGGACAGACAAGCTTTCTTT.

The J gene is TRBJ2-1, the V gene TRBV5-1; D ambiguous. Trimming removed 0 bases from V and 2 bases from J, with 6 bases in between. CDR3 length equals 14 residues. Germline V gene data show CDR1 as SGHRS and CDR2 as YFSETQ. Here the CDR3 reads CASSLDPAYNEQFF. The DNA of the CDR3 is TGCGCCAGCAGCTTGGACCCTGCCTACAATGAGCAGTTCTTC. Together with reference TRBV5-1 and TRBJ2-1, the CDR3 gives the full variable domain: KAGVTQTPRYLIKTRGQQVTLSCSPISGHRSVSWYQQTPGQGLQFLFEYFSETQRNKGNFPGRFSGRQFSNSRSEMNVSTLELGDSALYLCASSLDPAYNEQFFGPGTRLTVL.

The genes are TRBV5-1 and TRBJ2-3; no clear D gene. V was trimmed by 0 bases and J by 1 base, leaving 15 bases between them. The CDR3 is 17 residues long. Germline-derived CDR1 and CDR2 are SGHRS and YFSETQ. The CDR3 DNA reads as TGCGCCAGCAGCTTGGCCGAAGTGATACCAGGCACAGATACGCAGTATTTT. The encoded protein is CASSLAEVIPGTDTQYF.

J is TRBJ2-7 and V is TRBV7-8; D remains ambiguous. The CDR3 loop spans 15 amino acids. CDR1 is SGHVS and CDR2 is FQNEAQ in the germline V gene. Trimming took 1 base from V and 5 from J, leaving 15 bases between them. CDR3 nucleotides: TGTGCCAGCAGCTTAGGGGTGGCACAGTCGGACGAGCAGTACTTC. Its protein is CASSLGVAQSDEQYF.

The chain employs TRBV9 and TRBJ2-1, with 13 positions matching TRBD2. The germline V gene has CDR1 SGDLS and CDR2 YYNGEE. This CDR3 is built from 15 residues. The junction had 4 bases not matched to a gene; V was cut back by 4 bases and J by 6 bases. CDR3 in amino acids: CASSYTSGGANEQFF. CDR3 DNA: TGTGCCAGCAGCTATACTAGCGGGGGGGCCAATGAGCAGTTCTTC.

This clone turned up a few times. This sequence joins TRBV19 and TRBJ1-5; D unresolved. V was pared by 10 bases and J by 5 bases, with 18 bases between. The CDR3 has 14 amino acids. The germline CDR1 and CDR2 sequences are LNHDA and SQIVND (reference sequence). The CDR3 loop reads CATHPRGRYQPQHF. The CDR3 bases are TGTGCCACCCACCCCCGTGGCCGCTATCAGCCCCAGCATTTT.

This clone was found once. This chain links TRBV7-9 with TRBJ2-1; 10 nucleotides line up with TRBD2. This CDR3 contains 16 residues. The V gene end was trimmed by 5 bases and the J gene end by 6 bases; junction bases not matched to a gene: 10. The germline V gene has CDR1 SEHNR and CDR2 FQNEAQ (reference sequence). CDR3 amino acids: CASSSNLAGEGNEQFF. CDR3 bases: TGTGCCAGCAGCAGTAACCTAGCGGGGGAAGGCAATGAGCAGTTCTTC.

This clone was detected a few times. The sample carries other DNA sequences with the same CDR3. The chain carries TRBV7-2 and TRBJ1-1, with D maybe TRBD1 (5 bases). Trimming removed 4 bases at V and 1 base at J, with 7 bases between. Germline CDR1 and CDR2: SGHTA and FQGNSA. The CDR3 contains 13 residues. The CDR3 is CASSSRANTEAFF. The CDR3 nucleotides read TGTGCCAGCAGCTCCAGGGCGAACACTGAAGCTTTCTTT.

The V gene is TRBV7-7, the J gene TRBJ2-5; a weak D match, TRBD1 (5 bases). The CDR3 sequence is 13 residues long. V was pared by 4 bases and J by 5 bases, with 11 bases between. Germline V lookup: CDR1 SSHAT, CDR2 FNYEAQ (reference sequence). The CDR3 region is CASSSGPGETQYF. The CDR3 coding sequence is TGTGCCAGCAGCTCGGGTCCAGGGGAGACCCAGTACTTC.

In DNA form, the CDR3 reads TGTGCCAGCAGCCAAGACGCCTCCGGGCCTGACGCCTACGAGCAGTACTTC. It specifies CASSQDASGPDAYEQYF. V and J are TRBV14 and TRBJ2-7; D not resolved. Germline V gives CDR1 SGHDN, CDR2 FVKESK. Trimming cost V 0 bases and J 2 bases, with 17 bases left between them. The CDR3 has 17 residues.

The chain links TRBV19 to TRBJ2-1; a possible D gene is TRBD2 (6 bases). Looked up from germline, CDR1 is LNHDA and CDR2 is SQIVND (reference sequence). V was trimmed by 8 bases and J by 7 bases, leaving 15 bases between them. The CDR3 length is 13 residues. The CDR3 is CASLTSGGNEQFF. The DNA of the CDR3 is TGTGCCAGTCTCACCTCTGGGGGGAATGAGCAGTTCTTC.

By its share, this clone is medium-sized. The CDR3 sequence: CASSLLTQREQYF. In DNA, the CDR3 is TGTGCCAGCAGCTTACTTACCCAAAGGGAGCAGTACTTC. The chain combines TRBV7-2 with TRBJ2-7; D ambiguous. V lost 2 bases and J 7 bases, leaving 12 bases between the germline ends. The CDR3 length is 13 residues. Germline CDR1 reads SGHTA; CDR2 reads FQGNSA. The complete variable domain, with remaining parts taken from reference TRBV7-2 and TRBJ2-7, reads GAGVSQSPSNKVTEKGKDVELRCDPISGHTALYWYRQSLGQGLEFLIYFQGNSAPDKSGLPSDRFSAERTGGSVSTLTIQRTQQEDSAVYLCASSLLTQREQYFGPGTRLTVT.

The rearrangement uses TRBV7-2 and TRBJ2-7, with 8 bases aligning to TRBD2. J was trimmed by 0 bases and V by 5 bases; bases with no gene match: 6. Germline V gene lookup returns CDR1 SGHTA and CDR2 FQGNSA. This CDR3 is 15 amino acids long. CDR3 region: CASSETSGFSYEQYF. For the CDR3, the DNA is TGTGCCAGCAGCGAAACTAGCGGATTCTCCTACGAGCAGTACTTC.

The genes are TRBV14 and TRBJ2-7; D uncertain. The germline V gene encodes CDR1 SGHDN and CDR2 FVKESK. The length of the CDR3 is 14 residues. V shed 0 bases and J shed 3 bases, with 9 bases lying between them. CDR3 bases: TGTGCCAGCAGCCAAGACGGGTTTTACTACGAGCAGTACTTC. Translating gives CASSQDGFYYEQYF.